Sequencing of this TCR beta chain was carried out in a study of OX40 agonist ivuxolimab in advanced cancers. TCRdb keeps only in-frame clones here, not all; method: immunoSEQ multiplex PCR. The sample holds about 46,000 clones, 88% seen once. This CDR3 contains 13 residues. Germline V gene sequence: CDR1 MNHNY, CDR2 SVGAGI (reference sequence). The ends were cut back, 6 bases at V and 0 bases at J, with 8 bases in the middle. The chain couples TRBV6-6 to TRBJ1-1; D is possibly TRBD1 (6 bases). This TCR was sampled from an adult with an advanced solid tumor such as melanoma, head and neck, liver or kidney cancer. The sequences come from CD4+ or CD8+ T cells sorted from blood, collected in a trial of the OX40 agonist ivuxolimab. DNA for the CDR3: TGTGCCAGCAGCTGGACAGTGAACACTGAAGCTTTCTTT. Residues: CASSWTVNTEAFF.